This T cell receptor beta chain was sequenced during a study of blood T cell repertoires in COVID-19. In the study overall: Sample material is recorded as cDNA or gDNA derived from T cells, B-cell-depleted T cells, or PBMCs.

V gave up 6 bases and J gave up 3 bases, with 18 bases separating them. This CDR3 has 15 residues. CDR1 is MNHEY, CDR2 SVGEGT, per germline. Per the original data handling: The assay estimated nucleated cells by amplifying reference gene primers. The table came from immunoSEQ multiplex PCR; TCRdb's copy has only in-frame clones and leaves some out. The V and J calls and clone size were taken over from that table, and D and trimming were inferred from the DNA. The sample includes about 200,000 clones, 86% of them seen just once. This TCR derives from a man aged 40-49 years with acute COVID-19. The sequencing input was PBMCs or T cells enriched from blood (not recorded which). The V gene is TRBV6-2 or TRBV6-3, the J gene TRBJ2-7, with a tentative D call TRBD1 (5 bases). The CDR3 protein is CASSRLGAIGYEQYF. The CDR3 nucleotides are TGTGCCAGCAGCCGTCTAGGGGCAATTGGCTACGAGCAGTACTTC.